In its sample, the clone carrying this T cell receptor (beta chain) was seen a few times. As yet, its antigen is unknown. The time point here: newly diagnosed GD, antithyroid drugs for less than 3 months. PBMC-derived RNA was used for the TCR library. The CDR3 sequence is 14 residues long. Germline assignment: CDR1 SGHTA and CDR2 FQGNSA. V gave up 4 bases and J gave up 7 bases; unmatched junction bases: 7. Both iRepertoire HTBI primers and Arm-PCR of CDR3 regions were used to build the TCR beta libraries. TCRdb used MiXCR to reprocess the multiplex PCR reads, holding one entry per CDR3 protein. The top ten clones hold 20% to 25% of a sample with about 420,000 distinct CDR3 sequences, roughly 15% of them seen once. The data belong to a study of regulatory T cells in long-lasting Graves disease. Study-level findings and limits: What was studied was peripheral blood only, and not thyroid tissue.

These same data were also listed under a study on T cells in Graves' hyperthyroidism and ophthalmopathy.

Sequenced material: peripheral blood mononuclear cells (PBMCs), taken at new diagnosis, from a patient treated with antithyroid drugs. The clonotype comes from a woman under 30 with Graves disease. V gene TRBV7-2 combines with J gene TRBJ2-1, with TRBD2 matching 7 bases. In nucleotides, the CDR3 is TGTGCCAGCAGCTCCGGGAGGTATGGAAATGAGCAGTTCTTC. Translating gives CASSSGRYGNEQFF.